A single sample is the source of the 32 T cell receptor beta chains below, sequenced in a study of T-cell reconstitution after alpha-beta-depleted transplantation in children. Molecular barcoding with unique molecular identifiers was used for the TCRbeta library. TCRdb reanalysed the PCR reads using MiXCR and keeps one entry per CDR3 protein. Of about 170,000 distinct CDR3 sequences listed, 11% are singletons. This sample comprised PBMCs, obtained before TCRalphabeta/CD19-depleted stem cell transplant. Receptors were obtained from a boy aged 2 to 9 with acute myeloid leukemia, due to receive a stem cell transplant.

This clonotype has ten or more counts. The chain links TRBV7-9 to TRBJ2-7; perhaps TRBD1 as D (6 bases). V was trimmed by 6 bases and J by 2 bases, leaving 14 bases between them. There are 14 residues in the CDR3. The germline V gene has CDR1 SEHNR and CDR2 FQNEAQ (reference sequence). CDR3 DNA: TGTGCCAGCAGGCCACCGGGACAAGCCTACGAGCAGTACTTC. Translation gives CASRPPGQAYEQYF.

This clonotype was seen ten or more times. The chain links TRBV15 to TRBJ1-5; 10 bases are shared with TRBD1. The trim removed 3 bases at V and 2 bases at J, leaving 7 bases unmatched. CDR1 is LNHNV, CDR2 YYDKDF, per germline (reference sequence). The CDR3 is 17 amino acids. The chain's CDR3 is CATSRTGGRLGNQPQHF. The CDR3 nucleotides read TGTGCCACCAGCAGGACAGGGGGCAGGCTAGGCAATCAGCCCCAGCATTTT.

This clonotype was seen at least ten times. The V call is TRBV5-1, the J call TRBJ2-1, with 13 bases fitting TRBD2. The CDR3 length is 16 residues. Per the germline V gene, CDR1 is SGHRS and CDR2 is YFSETQ. V trimming: 0 bases; J trimming: 7 bases; junction bases outside the gene matches: 4. CDR3 amino acids: CASSLGTSGRTNEQFF. For the CDR3, the DNA is TGCGCCAGCAGCTTGGGGACTAGCGGGAGAACAAATGAGCAGTTCTTC.

The V and J genes are TRBV3-1 and TRBJ1-3; no firm D call. The CDR3 loop spans 19 amino acids. CDR1 LGHDT and CDR2 YNNKEL come from the germline V gene (reference sequence). V lost 0 bases and J 4 bases, leaving 22 bases between the germline ends. CDR3 protein: CASSQDLIAPDLGGNTIYF. The CDR3 DNA sequence: TGTGCCAGCAGCCAAGATCTAATTGCACCGGATCTGGGGGGAAACACCATATATTTT.

This clonotype was seen many times. The rearrangement links TRBV20-1 to TRBJ2-1; 11 bases fit TRBD2. V lost 2 bases to trimming and J lost 4 bases; unmatched junction nucleotides: 4. The CDR3 contains 15 residues. Germline lookup yields CDR1 DFQATT and CDR2 SNEGSKA (reference sequence). In DNA form, the CDR3 reads TGCAGTGCTAGACCTACTAGCGGGAGTTACAATGAGCAGTTCTTC. It specifies CSARPTSGSYNEQFF.

V usage is TRBV12-3 or TRBV12-4 and J usage is TRBJ2-6; D gene ambiguous. The V end lost 2 bases, the J end lost 0 bases, and 8 bases lay between the germline ends. The CDR3 is 16 residues long. The CDR3 coding sequence is TGTGCCAGCAGTTTACCAGGTAGCTCTGGGGCCAACGTCCTGACTTTC. Translating gives CASSLPGSSGANVLTF.

The V gene is TRBV18, the J gene TRBJ2-7, with no clear D. Trimming left V 0 bases short and J 2 bases short, with 8 bases between. CDR3 length: 14 residues. CDR1 and CDR2 (germline): KGHSH, LQKENI. The CDR3 DNA reads TGTGCCAGCTCACCACCGGTGGGGACCTACGAGCAGTACTTC. Amino acid sequence: CASSPPVGTYEQYF.

The sample holds many counts of this clonotype. This chain joins TRBV20-1 and TRBJ2-5; 12 nucleotides match TRBD2. J was trimmed by 7 bases and V by 0 bases; bases with no gene match: 9. This CDR3 comprises 16 residues. The germline gives CDR1 DFQATT, CDR2 SNEGSKA (reference sequence). CDR3 in amino acids: CSARDLRELAGGTQYF. The CDR3, as DNA: TGCAGTGCTAGAGATTTAAGGGAACTAGCGGGAGGGACCCAGTACTTC.

This clonotype appeared once. This sequence may be a read error, since a much larger clone differs from it by one base. The V and J genes are TRBV6-1 and TRBJ1-2; 10 bases are shared with TRBD1. The CDR3 loop spans 13 amino acids. Germline V gene data show CDR1 as MNHNS and CDR2 as SASEGT. Trimming removed 6 bases from V and 11 bases from J; junction bases left unmatched: 9. The CDR3 DNA sequence: TGTGCCAGCAGAACGAGACAGGGGGCGGCATACACCTTC. Its protein product is CASRTRQGAAYTF.

The rearrangement joins TRBV12-2 to TRBJ2-1. TRBV12-2 is tagged as a pseudogene. This CDR3 region has 18 residues. DNA of the CDR3: TGTGCAAGTCGCTTAGCGGCGCGGCTACCCAGGTCCTACAATGAGCAGTTCTTC. It encodes CASRLAARLPRSYNEQFF.

This clonotype occurred many times. V is TRBV27 and J is TRBJ2-3, with 8 bases identical to TRBD1. Unmatched junction bases numbered 2, after V lost 2 bases and J lost 4 bases. The CDR3 is 14 residues long. Germline lookup yields CDR1 MNHEY and CDR2 SMNVEV (reference sequence). In DNA, the CDR3 is TGTGCCAGCAGTTTAGTACAGGGGGCAGATACGCAGTATTTT. This sequence encodes CASSLVQGADTQYF.

This clonotype occurred many times. This chain connects TRBV6-2 or TRBV6-3 to TRBJ2-6; 7 bases fit TRBD1. The CDR3 totals 15 residues. Germline V CDR1 and CDR2: MNHEY, SVGEGT. V lost 7 bases, J lost 0 bases, and 3 bases stayed unmatched. CDR3 amino acids: CASTDRVSGANVLTF. The CDR3, as DNA: TGTGCCAGCACTGACAGGGTCTCTGGGGCCAACGTCCTGACTTTC.

The table lists this clonotype with many counts. This chain joins TRBV20-1 and TRBJ2-1; D may be TRBD1 (5 bases). Germline V lookup: CDR1 DFQATT, CDR2 SNEGSKA (reference sequence). CDR3 length: 14 amino acids. V lost 3 bases and J lost 9, with 18 bases in between. Here the CDR3 reads CSARRRVSDGEQFF. The CDR3 DNA reads TGCAGTGCTAGGCGCAGGGTCTCTGATGGTGAGCAGTTCTTC.

This clonotype was seen at least ten times. The V gene is TRBV6-5, the J gene TRBJ2-4; tentatively, D is TRBD1 (6 bases). Germline V gene sequence: CDR1 MNHEY, CDR2 SVGAGI. The CDR3 spans 18 residues. The germline V and J ends were trimmed by 2 bases and 4 bases, with 21 bases remaining between them. CDR3 nucleotides: TGTGCCAGCAGTTACCCCCGGGACAACCCTCTGTGGAAAAACATTCAGTACTTC. Amino acid sequence: CASSYPRDNPLWKNIQYF.

In its sample, this clonotype was seen a few times. The chain employs TRBV7-9 and TRBJ2-7; D may be TRBD1 or TRBD2 (5 bases each). The germline gives CDR1 SEHNR, CDR2 FQNEAQ (reference sequence). The V end lost 5 bases, the J end lost 3 bases, and 17 bases lay between the germline ends. The CDR3 is 15 residues long. The CDR3 DNA follows: TGTGCCAGCAGCCCCCAGCGGACAACAATCTACGAGCAGTACTTC. Translating gives CASSPQRTTIYEQYF.

The V and J genes are TRBV20-1 and TRBJ1-4; D perhaps matches TRBD1 (6 bases). The CDR3 consists of 13 residues. With 6 bases removed from V and 8 bases from J, the gap between germline ends came to 16 bases. CDR1 and CDR2 from the germline V gene are DFQATT and SNEGSKA (reference sequence). The CDR3 DNA reads as TGCAGTGCCCCGGGACACCCTAGAGAAAAACTGTTTTTT. It encodes CSAPGHPREKLFF.

The sample holds many counts of this clonotype. The chain carries TRBV7-9 and TRBJ2-3; D call uncertain. CDR3 length: 13 residues. Trimming left V 1 base short and J 3 bases short, with 5 bases between. Germline assignment: CDR1 SEHNR and CDR2 FQNEAQ (reference sequence). The CDR3 DNA sequence: TGTGCCAGCAGCTTAGGGGAAACAGATACGCAGTATTTT. Its protein product is CASSLGETDTQYF.

At least ten counts were recorded for this clonotype. This chain connects TRBV11-3 to TRBJ2-2, with D maybe TRBD2 (5 bases). Germline assignment: CDR1 SGHNT and CDR2 YENEEA. CDR3 length equals 14 residues. V gave up 5 bases and J gave up 5 bases, with 12 bases separating them. This chain's CDR3 is CASSPRGRTGELFF. CDR3 coding DNA: TGTGCCAGCAGCCCCCGAGGGCGTACCGGGGAGCTGTTTTTT.

This clonotype was seen many times. Here the CDR3 reads CASSFTLYGANEQFF. The CDR3 bases are TGTGCCAGCAGCTTCACCCTTTACGGGGCCAATGAGCAGTTCTTC. The genes are TRBV7-2 and TRBJ2-1; D may match TRBD1 or TRBD2 (5 bases each). Germline CDR1 and CDR2: SGHTA and FQGNSA. This CDR3 is 15 amino acids long. V was trimmed by 3 bases and J by 6 bases, leaving 15 bases between them.

Turning to this clonotype: This may be a read error: a much more frequent sequence differs by one nucleotide. V gene TRBV3-1 combines with J gene TRBJ2-1; 14 bases align to TRBD2. The CDR3 covers 16 residues. Germline-derived CDR1 and CDR2 are LGHDT and YNNKEL (reference sequence). The CDR3 reads CATSQRTSGGRGEQFF. The DNA for the CDR3 is TGTGCCACCAGCCAAAGGACTAGCGGGGGGCGGGGTGAGCAGTTCTTC.

This clonotype was seen at least ten times. In DNA, the CDR3 is TGTGCCACCAGCAGAGATAAGGGGGGTGAGACCCAGTACTTC. Translating gives CATSRDKGGETQYF. The genes are TRBV15 and TRBJ2-5, with D perhaps assigned TRBD1 or TRBD2 (6 bases each). This CDR3 has 14 residues. CDR1 and CDR2 from the germline V gene are LNHNV and YYDKDF (reference sequence). With 0 bases removed from V and 5 bases from J, the gap between germline ends came to 10 bases.

The genes are TRBV30 and TRBJ1-5; D may be TRBD1 (6 bases). The germline V gene encodes CDR1 GTSNPN and CDR2 SVGIG (reference sequence). The CDR3 consists of 13 residues. The V and J ends lost 2 bases and 8 bases respectively, with 13 bases between them. For the CDR3, the DNA is TGTGCCTGGAGTTCAGGGGCATGGGAGCCCCAGCATTTT. This sequence encodes CAWSSGAWEPQHF.

In this sample, this clonotype turned up many times. The rearrangement links TRBV20-1 to TRBJ2-5; unclear D gene. In germline, CDR1 is DFQATT, CDR2 SNEGSKA (reference sequence). V was shortened by 0 bases and J by 7 bases, with 15 bases between the two germline ends. The CDR3 loop spans 14 amino acids. The CDR3 DNA reads as TGCAGTGCTAGAGACGTATTGGCTACGGCGACCCAGTACTTC. Protein sequence: CSARDVLATATQYF.

The chain carries TRBV9 and TRBJ2-7, with D perhaps TRBD1 or TRBD2 (5 bases each). The length of the CDR3 is 15 residues. Between the trimmed V and J ends, which lost 0 bases and 1 base, there was a span of 11 bases. The germline CDR1 and CDR2 sequences are SGDLS and YYNGEE. CDR3 DNA: TGTGCCAGCAGCGTAGGAGGGGACGGGTCCTACGAGCAGTACTTC. Protein sequence: CASSVGGDGSYEQYF.

In its sample, this clonotype was seen many times. The gene calls are TRBV9 and TRBJ1-1; no clear D. Trimming cost V 4 bases and J 2 bases, with 12 bases left between them. The CDR3 has 14 amino acids. Looked up from germline, CDR1 is SGDLS and CDR2 is YYNGEE. The CDR3 loop is CASSNSAGNTEAFF. The CDR3 DNA follows: TGTGCCAGCAGCAATTCCGCCGGTAACACTGAAGCTTTCTTT.

This clonotype has at least ten counts. This chain connects TRBV11-2 to TRBJ2-1; D not resolved. Germline CDR1 SGHAT, CDR2 FQNNGV. The CDR3 loop spans 15 amino acids. V was cut by 2 bases and J by 4 bases, with 12 bases left in between. For the CDR3, the DNA is TGTGCCAGCAGCTTAAGAGGAGTAGATTACAATGAGCAGTTCTTC. Its translation: CASSLRGVDYNEQFF.

This clonotype was counted at least ten times. V is TRBV27 and J is TRBJ2-1; TRBD2 agrees at 8 bases. J lost 9 bases, V lost 2 bases, and 15 bases had no gene match. Germline CDR1 reads MNHEY; CDR2 reads SMNVEV (reference sequence). CDR3 length: 17 residues. The chain's CDR3 is CASSLGAAGVSMGEQFF. CDR3 in DNA: TGTGCCAGCAGTTTAGGTGCAGCGGGGGTGTCCATGGGTGAGCAGTTCTTC.

Many counts were recorded for this clonotype. The CDR3 loop reads CASSLSRGQSGDTQYF. The CDR3 bases are TGTGCCAGCAGCTTATCCAGGGGCCAGTCGGGAGATACGCAGTATTTT. The chain has TRBV7-9 and TRBJ2-3, with D possibly matching TRBD1 (6 bases). V was clipped by 2 bases and J by 5 bases, with 17 bases between them. This CDR3 region has 16 residues. The germline gives CDR1 SEHNR, CDR2 FQNEAQ (reference sequence).

This clonotype was counted many times. This chain connects TRBV10-2 to TRBJ1-1, with D unclear. The CDR3 spans 13 residues. Germline V CDR1 and CDR2: WSHSY, SAAADI. Trimming removed 10 bases at V and 0 bases at J, with 12 bases between. This chain's CDR3 is CATAVSVNTEAFF. In DNA form, the CDR3 reads TGCGCCACGGCGGTCTCGGTGAACACTGAAGCTTTCTTT.

This clonotype has ten or more counts. The chain recombines TRBV25-1 with TRBJ2-2; D remains unclear. Trimming removed 4 bases from V and 2 bases from J, with 5 bases in between. The CDR3 totals 13 residues. Germline V CDR1 and CDR2: MGHDK, SYGVNS. CDR3 amino acids: CASSGDNTGELFF. DNA for the CDR3: TGTGCCAGCAGTGGGGATAACACCGGGGAGCTGTTTTTT.

The table lists this clonotype with many counts. J is TRBJ2-7 and V is TRBV11-1, with TRBD2 matching 7 bases. The CDR3 is 18 residues long. Germline-derived CDR1 and CDR2 are SGHAT and FQDESV (reference sequence). The trim removed 2 bases at V and 7 bases at J, leaving 20 bases unmatched. CDR3 protein: CASSLLSPAGPASGEQYF. DNA for the CDR3: TGTGCCAGCAGCTTACTTTCCCCAGCGGGACCCGCTTCGGGGGAGCAGTACTTC.

The V call is TRBV3-1, the J call TRBJ2-1, with 14 positions matching TRBD2. J gave up 8 bases and V 11 bases, and 11 bases lay outside the gene matches. This CDR3 is built from 15 residues. The V gene's germline CDR1 is LGHDT and CDR2 YNNKEL (reference sequence). In nucleotides, the CDR3 is TGTGCCTCCTGCCAGGGACTAGCGGGGGCGCATGAGCAGTTCTTC. As protein: CASCQGLAGAHEQFF.